Listed below are T cell receptor beta chains from one sample, sequenced in a study of T cell responses to AZD1222 COVID-19 vaccine. The assay was immunoSEQ multiplex PCR, and TCRdb's table has in-frame clones only and misses some. The sample has approximately 110,000 clones; around 85% are singletons. This specimen consisted of peripheral blood, obtained 28 days after the second AZD1222 dose. The receptor set was obtained from an adult who received the AZD1222 COVID-19 vaccine. The CDR3 runs from the conserved cysteine through the conserved F or W. A D gene is named only where the DNA matches it firmly. Size is omitted from some rows. Given values are once, few, many or a class for expanded clones.

D gene,J gene,V gene,clone size,CDR3 DNA,CDR3 protein
TRBD1,TRBJ1-6,TRBV7-9,-,TGTGCCAGCAGCTTTGGACAGGGGAGCTCCTATAATTCACCCCTCCACTTT,CASSFGQGSSYNSPLHF
TRBD2,TRBJ2-1,TRBV3-1/TRBV3-2,-,TGTGCCAGCAAAACCACTAGCGGGGGGGCGGGTGAGCAGTTCTTC,CASKTTSGGAGEQFF
-,TRBJ2-1,TRBV3-1/TRBV3-2,-,TGTGCCAGCAGCCAGAGGTTCAATGAGCAGTTCTTC,CASSQRFNEQFF
-,TRBJ2-2,TRBV10-3,-,TGTGCCATCACCCGGGAGTCGTTCACCGGGGAGCTGTTTTTT,CAITRESFTGELFF
TRBD1,TRBJ1-4,TRBV28,-,TGTGCCACCTCCGACAGGGTGGAAGAAAAACTGTTTTTT,CATSDRVEEKLFF
-,TRBJ1-6,TRBV5-5,-,TGTGCCAGCAGCTTGCAAGGGTTTTCCAATTCACCCCTCCACTTT,CASSLQGFSNSPLHF
-,TRBJ1-2,TRBV6-6,-,TGTGCCAGCAGTGGAGGAGGCGGTACTAACTATGGCTACACCTTC,CASSGGGGTNYGYTF
-,TRBJ1-1,TRBV7-2,-,TGTGCCAGCAGCTCGCCTTATGTGCAGGGCGCAACTGAAGCTTTCTTT,CASSSPYVQGATEAFF
TRBD1,TRBJ1-5,TRBV6-4,-,TGTGCCAGCAGCCGACAGGGGGGAGGCAATCAGCCCCAGCATTTT,CASSRQGGGNQPQHF
-,TRBJ2-7,TRBV6-5,-,TGTGCCAGCGTGGCAGGGGACGAGCAGTACTTC,CASVAGDEQYF
-,TRBJ2-3,TRBV10-1,-,TGCGCCAGGTTATTGCCAGGAAGGAACACAGATACGCAGTATTTT,CARLLPGRNTDTQYF
TRBD1,TRBJ1-5,TRBV30,-,TGTGCCTGGACCCCGGACAGGGGCGATCAGCCCCAGCATTTT,CAWTPDRGDQPQHF
-,TRBJ2-7,TRBV2,-,TGTGCCAGCAGTCAGGGGAAGGACTACGAGCAGTACTTC,CASSQGKDYEQYF
-,TRBJ2-7,TRBV4-3,-,TGCGCCAGCAGCCAGGGAGGTAGGGGCTACGAGCAGTACTTC,CASSQGGRGYEQYF
-,TRBJ1-1,TRBV11-2,-,TGTGCCAGCAGCTTAGATGGGCGGGGAACTGAAGCTTTCTTT,CASSLDGRGTEAFF
-,TRBJ1-4,TRBV5-8,-,TGTGCCAGCAGCTTGGCCTCGGACAGCACAACTAATGAAAAACTGTTTTTT,CASSLASDSTTNEKLFF
TRBD2,TRBJ2-7,TRBV4-3,-,TGCGCCAGCAGCCAAGATTACGGGGGGGCCACCTACGAGCAGTACTTC,CASSQDYGGATYEQYF
-,TRBJ1-3,TRBV18,-,TGTGCCAGCTACCTGAGCTCTGGAAACACCATATATTTT,CASYLSSGNTIYF
-,TRBJ1-1,TRBV6-5,-,TGTGCCAGCAGTTACTCCCCAGGGGTGGCTTTCTTT,CASSYSPGVAFF
-,TRBJ1-5,TRBV7-8,-,TGTGCCAGCAGCTTAGCAAGGTTTAGCAATCAGCCCCAGCATTTT,CASSLARFSNQPQHF
TRBD1,TRBJ1-2,TRBV5-4,-,TGTGCCAGCAGCTTAAGGGGACAGGGTTATAACTATGGCTACACCTTC,CASSLRGQGYNYGYTF
TRBD1,TRBJ1-2,TRBV15,-,TGTGCCACCAGCAGAGAATCGGGACAGGGTCGTGGCTACACCTTC,CATSRESGQGRGYTF
-,TRBJ1-2,TRBV7-2,-,TGTGCCAGCAGCATAGGGTATTCAGGGGAGGATGGCTACACCTTC,CASSIGYSGEDGYTF
-,TRBJ1-2,TRBV2,-,TGTGCCAGCAGTGAAAACTGGGAGGAAAACTATGGCTACACCTTC,CASSENWEENYGYTF
-,TRBJ2-3,TRBV7-7,-,TGTGCCAGCAGCTTAGGGGGCGGGGGCGCAGATACGCAGTATTTT,CASSLGGGGADTQYF
-,TRBJ2-3,TRBV18,few,TGTGCCAGCTCACCCGGGCAGGCTATCGCAGATACGCAGTATTTT,CASSPGQAIADTQYF
-,TRBJ1-2,TRBV6-5,-,TGTGCCAGCAGTCAGACAGGAAACATCGGGGGCTACACCTTC,CASSQTGNIGGYTF
-,TRBJ1-1,TRBV5-1,-,TGCGCCAGCAGCTTACAGGGAAAGGGCACTGAAGCTTTCTTT,CASSLQGKGTEAFF
-,TRBJ2-3,TRBV7-8,-,TGTGCCAGCAGTCCCGACAGCTGGAATACGCAGTATTTT,CASSPDSWNTQYF
TRBD1,TRBJ2-7,TRBV6-5,once,TGTGCCAGCAGACAGGGGTCCTCCTACGAGCAGTACTTC,CASRQGSSYEQYF
-,TRBJ2-7,TRBV6-5,-,TGTGCCAGCAGGCAGCTCTACGAGCAGTACTTC,CASRQLYEQYF
-,TRBJ1-4,TRBV5-6,-,TGTGCCAGCAGCTTCTCACGGGAACTGTTTTTT,CASSFSRELFF
-,TRBJ2-7,TRBV19,-,TGTGCCAGTAGTGGGGCAGAACACTACGAGCAGTACTTC,CASSGAEHYEQYF
TRBD1,TRBJ1-4,TRBV3-1/TRBV3-2,-,TGTGCCAGCAGCGGACAGGGAAGGGAAAAACTGTTTTTT,CASSGQGREKLFF
TRBD2,TRBJ2-1,TRBV19,-,TGTGCCAGTAGTATCGGACTAGCGGTGTACAATGAGCAGTTCTTC,CASSIGLAVYNEQFF
TRBD2,TRBJ2-3,TRBV27,-,TGTGCCAGCAGTAGTCTAGCGGGGGGGCCTGATACGCAGTATTTT,CASSSLAGGPDTQYF